This T cell receptor (beta chain) originates from a study of breast tumors, draining lymph nodes, adjacent tissues. Study-level results: Tumors had less TCR diversity than lymph nodes, more than nontumor tissue. Most tumor T cells seemingly derive from lymph node, then expand in tumor.

The germline V gene has CDR1 SEHNR and CDR2 FQNEAQ (reference sequence). The CDR3 is 15 residues long. Trimming removed 5 bases at V and 3 bases at J, with 16 bases between. This clonotype was recorded at least ten times. Its antigen is currently unknown. TCRdb analysed the multiplex PCR reads with MiXCR anew, one entry per CDR3 protein. The sample carries 12,000 to 15,000 distinct CDR3 sequences, around 50% recorded once. Specimen: tumor-adjacent breast tissue. J is TRBJ1-1 and V is TRBV7-9; possibly TRBD1 for D (6 bases). This receptor was taken from a female donor with breast cancer. Some clones in this sample may be carry-over from other donors' samples. CDR3 in DNA: TGTGCCAGCAGCCCTTACAGGGAGGGAGACACTGAAGCTTTCTTT. Residues: CASSPYREGDTEAFF.